This TCR beta chain emerged from a study of shared clonotypes between healthy human individuals. Splitting of CD4+ cells produced CD45RA+ naive and CD45RA-negative memory subsets. Roughly 30,000 T cell genomes (about 0.2 ug DNA) went into each sorted-subset replicate. The repertoire was sequenced with immunoSEQ multiplex PCR; TCRdb's copy has only in-frame clones and lacks some. The table includes some 900,000 clones, 70% to 85% detected once. The CDR3 sequence is 18 residues long. Germline trimming cut 0 bases from V and 0 bases from J; bases unmatched to any gene: 6. Germline values: CDR1 SGHRS, CDR2 YFSETQ.

The sample taken for sequencing was memory CD4+ T cells sorted from blood. The subset denotes: CD45RA-negative fraction. The chain carries TRBV5-1 and TRBJ2-6, with 7 bases matching TRBD1. The TCR comes from a man between 18 and 29 years old in good health. CDR3 nucleotide sequence: TGCGCCAGCAGCTTGGAGGGGACAGCGAGCTCTGGGGCCAACGTCCTGACTTTC. Translated: CASSLEGTASSGANVLTF.